These 20 T cell receptor beta chains originate from one sample sequenced in a study of breast tumors, draining lymph nodes, adjacent tissues. MiXCR was run by TCRdb on the multiplex PCR reads, yielding one entry per CDR3 protein. Found here are fewer than 200,000 distinct CDR3 sequences, around 35% of them singletons; the top ten hold roughly 3.8%. Breast cancer patients provided tissue from their axillary draining lymph nodes. Input material: axillary lymph node tissue. The receptors here all came from a female donor with breast cancer. Some clones in this sample may be carry-over from other donors' samples.

This clonotype was seen many times. The V call is TRBV30, the J call TRBJ1-2; D might be TRBD1 (5 bases). Germline loops: CDR1 GTSNPN, CDR2 SVGIG (reference sequence). This CDR3 region has 12 residues. The V and J ends lost 4 bases and 1 base respectively, with 7 bases between them. The CDR3 bases are TGTGCCTGGACAGGGAATAACTATGGCTACACCTTC. Translated, it gives CAWTGNNYGYTF.

This clonotype was counted ten times or more. The V call is TRBV6-1, the J call TRBJ1-2, with 7 bases aligning to TRBD1. J lost 4 bases, V lost 7 bases, and 9 bases had no gene match. The germline V gene encodes CDR1 MNHNS and CDR2 SASEGT. There are 14 residues in the CDR3. The CDR3 DNA reads TGTGCCAGCAAGGCCACAGGGGCTGGCTATGGCTACACCTTC. Its translation: CASKATGAGYGYTF.

Points on this clonotype: Since no conserved phenylalanine or tryptophan closes the CDR3, a read error is the likely cause. The J gene is TRBJ1-6, the V gene TRBV20-1, with 7 bases that match TRBD1. Germline CDR1 and CDR2: DFQATT and SNEGSKA (reference sequence). After removal of 3 bases from V and 13 bases from J, the junction contained 12 bases not matched to a gene. CDR3 length: 14 residues. The CDR3 sequence is CSARAMTGKSPLHS. As DNA, the CDR3 is TGCAGTGCTAGGGCTATGACAGGGAAATCCCCCCTCCACTCT.

The V gene is TRBV7-4, the J gene TRBJ2-3; 11 nucleotides match TRBD2. The DNA end lines up better with TRBJ2-7; the J call may be wrong. CDR3 length: 17 amino acids. Per the germline V gene, CDR1 is SGHVT and CDR2 is SQSDAQ. The CDR3 loop reads CASSPRSGLAASYEQYF. The CDR3 DNA sequence: TGTGCCAGCAGCCCAAGATCGGGACTAGCGGCCTCCTACGAGCAGTACTTC.

Concerning this clonotype itself: A read error may produce the germline difference seen at one junction end. The chain is built from TRBV5-6 and TRBJ2-1; D is perhaps TRBD1 (6 bases). The CDR3 contains 14 residues. Germline V gene data show CDR1 as SGHDT and CDR2 as YYEEEE. CDR3 DNA sequence: TGTGCCGGCAGCTTTCCGGGACAAGATAATGAGCAGTTTTTC. This translates into CAGSFPGQDNEQFF.

This rearrangement joins TRBV29-1 to TRBJ2-5, with a weak D call TRBD2 (7 bases). The CDR3 loop spans 16 amino acids. The V end lost 4 bases, the J end lost 0 bases, and 18 bases lay between the germline ends. Germline CDR1 and CDR2: SQVTM and ANQGSEA. The CDR3 DNA sequence: TGCAGCGTTGTTATGAGGGGGGGCCGTGACCAAGAGACCCAGTACTTC. Amino acid sequence: CSVVMRGGRDQETQYF.

This clonotype was detected many times. V gene TRBV30 combines with J gene TRBJ1-5; no clear D gene. The germline gives CDR1 GTSNPN, CDR2 SVGIG (reference sequence). V was cut by 2 bases and J by 7 bases, with 9 bases left in between. The CDR3 sequence is 12 residues long. The CDR3 bases are TGTGCCTGGAGTCGGACCGGACAGCCCCAGCATTTT. This sequence encodes CAWSRTGQPQHF.

This clonotype was counted many times. The J gene is TRBJ1-6, the V gene TRBV5-1, with a possible D match to TRBD1 (5 bases). V was shortened by 3 bases and J by 5 bases, with 9 bases between the two germline ends. CDR3 length: 14 residues. The V gene's germline CDR1 is SGHRS and CDR2 YFSETQ. CDR3 in DNA: TGCGCCAGCAGCTACGGGGCAAATAATTCACCCCTCCACTTT. Translating gives CASSYGANNSPLHF.

Many counts were recorded for this clonotype. This chain uses TRBV29-1 with TRBJ2-4; 8 nucleotides line up with TRBD1. Per germline, CDR1 SQVTM and CDR2 ANQGSEA. The CDR3 is made up of 13 amino acids. V gave up 2 bases and J gave up 5 bases; unmatched junction bases: 2. CDR3 protein: CSVESGGENIQYF. The CDR3 DNA sequence: TGCAGCGTTGAATCAGGGGGCGAAAACATTCAGTACTTC.

Many counts were recorded for this clonotype. The chain has TRBV5-1 and TRBJ2-5; D possibly corresponds to TRBD1 (5 bases). This CDR3 is 11 amino acids long. V lost 4 bases, J lost 10 bases, and 11 bases lay in between. Germline V gives CDR1 SGHRS, CDR2 YFSETQ. CDR3 residues: CASSEQADQYF. The DNA for the CDR3 is TGCGCCAGCAGCGAACAGGCAGACCAGTACTTC.

Ten or more counts support this clonotype. An end of the junction differs from the germline gene, which may be a read error. The rearrangement uses TRBV19 and TRBJ2-6; D may be TRBD1 or TRBD2 (5 bases each). Germline V gene sequence: CDR1 LNHDA, CDR2 SQIVND (reference sequence). The CDR3 has 19 residues. The chain's CDR3 is CASSSVRVTLSSGANALTF. The CDR3 bases are TGTGCCAGTAGTAGTGTGAGGGTGACCCTAAGTTCCGGGGCCAACGCCCTGACTTTC.

This clonotype was observed at least ten times. This chain uses TRBV28 with TRBJ2-7; D uncertain. The V gene lost 2 bases and the J gene lost 6 bases, with 2 bases spanning the gap. In germline, CDR1 is MDHEN, CDR2 SYDVKM. The CDR3 is 10 residues long. The CDR3 loop reads CASSLGEQYF. CDR3 coding DNA: TGTGCCAGCAGTTTAGGCGAGCAGTACTTC.

This chain joins TRBV20-1 and TRBJ2-7; D possibly corresponds to TRBD2 (6 bases). The V and J ends lost 0 bases and 0 bases respectively, with 15 bases between them. This CDR3 spans 16 amino acids. In germline, CDR1 is DFQATT, CDR2 SNEGSKA (reference sequence). As DNA, the CDR3 is TGCAGTGCTAGAGATCTACGCGGGAAGAGCTCCTACGAGCAGTACTTC. Translated, it gives CSARDLRGKSSYEQYF.

A note on this clonotype: This may be a read error, as it is one base from a much larger clone. V usage is TRBV19 and J usage is TRBJ2-2; possible D gene TRBD2, 5 bases. The CDR3 extends over 18 amino acids. Germline lookup yields CDR1 LNHDA and CDR2 SQIVND (reference sequence). The CDR3 loop reads CVSSRWGAEGANTGELFF. CDR3 DNA sequence: TGTGTCAGTAGTCGGTGGGGTGCTGAGGGCGCGAACACCGGGGAGCTGTTTTTT.

This CDR3 is CSVEGTATGEKLFF. The CDR3 bases are TGCAGCGTTGAAGGTACTGCGACAGGGGAAAAACTGTTTTTT. The rearrangement links TRBV29-1 to TRBJ1-4; 7 bases agree with TRBD1. Unmatched junction bases numbered 7, after V lost 1 base and J lost 8 bases. There are 14 residues in the CDR3. Germline CDR1 reads SQVTM; CDR2 reads ANQGSEA.

A word on this clonotype: The missing conserved phenylalanine or tryptophan at the end of this CDR3 makes a read error likely. The DNA is omitted, as the CDR3 cannot be located on it reliably, and the CDR3 follows TCRdb's listing. The chain couples TRBV24-1 to TRBJ1-2. Germline V gives CDR1 KGHDR, CDR2 SFDVKD. The CDR3 spans 12 amino acids, including both terminal residues. The CDR3 sequence is CATNFDPMATQS.

Ten or more counts support this clonotype. The chain employs TRBV5-1 and TRBJ2-1, with TRBD2 as a possible D gene (6 bases). CDR3 length equals 14 residues. The germline CDR1 and CDR2 sequences are SGHRS and YFSETQ. The V and J ends lost 2 bases and 0 bases respectively, with 6 bases between them. CDR3: CASSFSGSYNEQFF. The CDR3, as DNA: TGCGCCAGCAGCTTTAGCGGCTCCTACAATGAGCAGTTCTTC.

This clonotype came up a few times. The DNA for the CDR3 is TGTGCCAGCAGTCCCCGAGGTAGCGGGAGAGATACGCAGTATTTT. Its translation: CASSPRGSGRDTQYF. This chain uses TRBV28 with TRBJ2-3; TRBD2 agrees at 9 bases. After removal of 5 bases from V and 5 bases from J, the junction contained 8 bases not matched to a gene. Germline CDR1 is MDHEN and CDR2 is SYDVKM. This CDR3 has 15 amino acids.

The genes are TRBV5-1 and TRBJ2-3, with TRBD1 matching 7 bases. Germline CDR1 and CDR2: SGHRS and YFSETQ. The J segment lost 9 bases and the V segment lost 6 bases, leaving 7 bases of the junction unmatched. The CDR3 has 12 amino acids. The CDR3, as DNA: TGCGCCAGCACCCAAGGGGGCGAGACGCAGTATTTT. Translated, it gives CASTQGGETQYF.

The rearrangement joins TRBV5-1 to TRBJ2-3; 8 nucleotides align to TRBD2. Per the germline V gene, CDR1 is SGHRS and CDR2 is YFSETQ. The trim removed 1 base at V and 3 bases at J, leaving 1 base unmatched. The CDR3 contains 14 residues. The DNA of the CDR3 is TGCGCCAGCAGCTTGTCTAGCGGGACAGATACGCAGTATTTT. This gives the protein CASSLSSGTDTQYF.